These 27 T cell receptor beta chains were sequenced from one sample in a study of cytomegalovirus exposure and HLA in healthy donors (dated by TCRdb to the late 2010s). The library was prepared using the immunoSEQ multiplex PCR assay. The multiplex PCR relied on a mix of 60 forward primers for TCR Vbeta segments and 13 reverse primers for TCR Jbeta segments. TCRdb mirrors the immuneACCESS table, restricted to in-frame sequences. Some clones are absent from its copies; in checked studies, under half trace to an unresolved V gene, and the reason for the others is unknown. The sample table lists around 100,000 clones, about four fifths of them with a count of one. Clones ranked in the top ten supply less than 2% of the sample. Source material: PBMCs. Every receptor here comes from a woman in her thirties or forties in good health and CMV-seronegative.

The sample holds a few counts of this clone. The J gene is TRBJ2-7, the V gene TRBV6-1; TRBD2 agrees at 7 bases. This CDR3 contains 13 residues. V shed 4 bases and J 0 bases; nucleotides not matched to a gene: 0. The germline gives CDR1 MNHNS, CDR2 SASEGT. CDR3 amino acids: CASSGEGSYEQYF. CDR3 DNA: TGTGCCAGCAGTGGGGAGGGCTCCTACGAGCAGTACTTC.

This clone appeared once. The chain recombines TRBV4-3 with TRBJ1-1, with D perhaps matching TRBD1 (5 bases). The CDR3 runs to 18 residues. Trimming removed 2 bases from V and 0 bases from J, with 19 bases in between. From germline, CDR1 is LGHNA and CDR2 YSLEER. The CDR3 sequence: CASSQKIGQGRMNTEAFF. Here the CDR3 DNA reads TGCGCCAGCAGCCAAAAGATTGGGCAGGGCCGCATGAACACTGAAGCTTTCTTT.

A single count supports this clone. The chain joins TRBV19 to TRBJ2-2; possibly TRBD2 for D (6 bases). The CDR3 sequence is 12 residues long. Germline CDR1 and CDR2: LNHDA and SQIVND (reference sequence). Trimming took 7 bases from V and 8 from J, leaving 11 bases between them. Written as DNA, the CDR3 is TGTGCCAGTACCTGGCGGGGTGGGGAGCTGTTTTTT. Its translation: CASTWRGGELFF.

The DNA of the CDR3 is TGCAGCGCCCCGACAGGGTCGAACACCGGGGAGCTGTTTTTT. Translating it yields CSAPTGSNTGELFF. The rearrangement joins TRBV29-1 to TRBJ2-2; 7 nucleotides match TRBD1. From germline, CDR1 is SQVTM and CDR2 ANQGSEA. Trimming took 7 bases from V and 0 from J; bases not matched to a gene: 5. This CDR3 is 14 amino acids long.

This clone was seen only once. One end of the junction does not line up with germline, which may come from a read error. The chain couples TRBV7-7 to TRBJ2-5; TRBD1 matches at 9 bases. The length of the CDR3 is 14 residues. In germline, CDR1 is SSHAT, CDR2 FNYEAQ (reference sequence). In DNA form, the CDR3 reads TGTGCTAGCAGCCAGGGACAGGGATTGGAGACCCAGTACTTC. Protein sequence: CASSQGQGLETQYF.

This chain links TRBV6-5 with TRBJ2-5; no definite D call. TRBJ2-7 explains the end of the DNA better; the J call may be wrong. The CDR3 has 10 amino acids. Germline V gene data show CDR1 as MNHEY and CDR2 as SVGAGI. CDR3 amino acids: CATGDYEQYF. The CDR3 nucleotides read TGTGCCACCGGTGACTACGAGCAGTACTTC.

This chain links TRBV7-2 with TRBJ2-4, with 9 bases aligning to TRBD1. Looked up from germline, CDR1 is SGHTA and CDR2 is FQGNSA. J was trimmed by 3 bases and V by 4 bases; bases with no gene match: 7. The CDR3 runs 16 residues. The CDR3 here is CASSSPTGGGKNIQYF. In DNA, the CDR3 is TGTGCCAGCAGCTCCCCCACAGGGGGCGGCAAAAACATTCAGTACTTC.

CDR3 in amino acids: CASSVGPTGMGEKLFF. The CDR3 coding sequence is TGTGCCAGCAGCGTAGGGCCAACAGGGATGGGTGAAAAACTGTTTTTT. The rearrangement uses TRBV9 and TRBJ1-4; D perhaps matches TRBD1 (6 bases). V dropped 0 bases and J dropped 7 bases, with 16 bases sitting between them. Germline CDR1 and CDR2: SGDLS and YYNGEE. This CDR3 has 16 residues.

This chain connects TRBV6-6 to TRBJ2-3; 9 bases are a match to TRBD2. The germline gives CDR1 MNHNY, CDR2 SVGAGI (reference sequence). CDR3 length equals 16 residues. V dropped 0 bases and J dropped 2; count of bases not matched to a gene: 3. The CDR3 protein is CASSYSRLADTDTQYF. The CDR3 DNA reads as TGTGCCAGCAGTTACTCGCGACTAGCGGACACAGATACGCAGTATTTT.

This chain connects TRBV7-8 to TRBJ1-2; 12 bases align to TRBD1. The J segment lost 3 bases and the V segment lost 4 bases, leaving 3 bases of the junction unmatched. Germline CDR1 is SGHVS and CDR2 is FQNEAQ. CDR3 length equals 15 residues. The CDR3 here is CASSSGTGGYYGYTF. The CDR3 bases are TGTGCCAGCAGCTCCGGGACAGGGGGCTACTATGGCTACACCTTC.

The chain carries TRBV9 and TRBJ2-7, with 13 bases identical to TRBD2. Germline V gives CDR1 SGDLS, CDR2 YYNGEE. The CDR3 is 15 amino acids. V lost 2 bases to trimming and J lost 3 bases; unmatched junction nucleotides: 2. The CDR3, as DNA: TGTGCCAGCAGCGTTCGACTAGCGGGGGGCTACGAGCAGTACTTC. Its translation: CASSVRLAGGYEQYF. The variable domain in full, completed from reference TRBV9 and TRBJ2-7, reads DSGVTQTPKHLITATGQRVTLRCSPRSGDLSVYWYQQSLDQGLQFLIQYYNGEERAKGNILERFSAQQFPDLHSELNLSSLELGDSALYFCASSVRLAGGYEQYFGPGTRLTVT.

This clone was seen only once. The CDR3 loop is CASVYPSPVEQYF. CDR3 DNA sequence: TGTGCCAGCGTTTACCCTAGCCCGGTCGAGCAGTACTTC. The chain recombines TRBV27 with TRBJ2-7; possibly TRBD2 for D (5 bases). Germline loops: CDR1 MNHEY, CDR2 SMNVEV (reference sequence). V shed 8 bases and J shed 6 bases, with 17 bases lying between them. This CDR3 contains 13 residues.

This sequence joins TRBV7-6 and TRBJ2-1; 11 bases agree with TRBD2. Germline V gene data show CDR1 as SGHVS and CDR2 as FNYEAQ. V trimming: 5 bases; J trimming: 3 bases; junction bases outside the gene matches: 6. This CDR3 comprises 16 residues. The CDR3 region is CASSGSGGANYNEQFF. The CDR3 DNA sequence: TGTGCCAGCAGCGGTAGCGGGGGGGCGAACTACAATGAGCAGTTCTTC.

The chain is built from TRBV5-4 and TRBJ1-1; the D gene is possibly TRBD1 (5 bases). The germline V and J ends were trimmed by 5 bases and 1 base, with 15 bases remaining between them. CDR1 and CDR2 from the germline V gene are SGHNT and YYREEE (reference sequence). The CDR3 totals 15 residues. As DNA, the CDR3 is TGTGCCAGCAGGGGGGAGGGGATGGCGAACACTGAAGCTTTCTTT. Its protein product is CASRGEGMANTEAFF.

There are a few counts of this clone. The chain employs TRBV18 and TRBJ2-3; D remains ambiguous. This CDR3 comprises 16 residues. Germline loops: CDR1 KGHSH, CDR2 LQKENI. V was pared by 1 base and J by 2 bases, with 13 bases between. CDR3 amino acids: CASSPLGSRITDTQYF. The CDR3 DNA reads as TGTGCCAGCTCACCACTGGGTAGCAGAATCACAGATACGCAGTATTTT.

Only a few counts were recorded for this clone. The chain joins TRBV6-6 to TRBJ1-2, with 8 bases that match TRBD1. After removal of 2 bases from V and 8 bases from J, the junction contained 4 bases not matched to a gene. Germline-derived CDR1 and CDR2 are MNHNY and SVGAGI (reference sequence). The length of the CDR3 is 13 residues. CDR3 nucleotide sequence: TGTGCCAGCAGTTACGATCAGGGGGCAGGCTACACCTTC. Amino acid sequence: CASSYDQGAGYTF.

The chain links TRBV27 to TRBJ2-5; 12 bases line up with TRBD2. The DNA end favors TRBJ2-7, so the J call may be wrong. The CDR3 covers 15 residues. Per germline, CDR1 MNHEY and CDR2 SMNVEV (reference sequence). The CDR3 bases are TGTGCCAGCAGTCTTCTAGCGGGAGGGCCTGACGAGCAGTACTTC. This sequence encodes CASSLLAGGPDEQYF.

The CDR3 sequence: CAISVGRGRLEQFF. The CDR3, as DNA: TGTGCCATCAGTGTGGGCAGGGGTCGTTTGGAGCAGTTCTTC. The J gene is TRBJ2-1, the V gene TRBV10-3, with D possibly matching TRBD1 (6 bases). The CDR3 runs to 14 residues. V was trimmed by 4 bases and J by 10 bases, leaving 17 bases between them. CDR1 ENHRY and CDR2 SYGVKD come from the germline V gene.

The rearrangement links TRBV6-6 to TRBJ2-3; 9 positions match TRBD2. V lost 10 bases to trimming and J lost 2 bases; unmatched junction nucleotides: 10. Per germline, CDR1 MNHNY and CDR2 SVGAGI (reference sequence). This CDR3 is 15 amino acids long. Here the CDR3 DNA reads TGTGCCATTTCAGATAGCGGGAGCCCCACAGATACGCAGTATTTT. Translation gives CAISDSGSPTDTQYF.

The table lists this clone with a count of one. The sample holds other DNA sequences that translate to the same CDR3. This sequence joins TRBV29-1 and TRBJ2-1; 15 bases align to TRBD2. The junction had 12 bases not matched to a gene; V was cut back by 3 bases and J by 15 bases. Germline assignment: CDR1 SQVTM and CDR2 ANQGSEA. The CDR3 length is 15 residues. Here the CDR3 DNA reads TGCAGCGTTGACCGAGAGGGACTAGCGGGAGGCGGAGGGTTCTTC. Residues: CSVDREGLAGGGGFF.

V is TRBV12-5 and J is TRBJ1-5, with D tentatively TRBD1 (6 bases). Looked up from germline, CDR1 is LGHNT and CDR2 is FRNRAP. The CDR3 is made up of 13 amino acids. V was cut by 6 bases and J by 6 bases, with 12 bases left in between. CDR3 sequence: CASGSLQGQPQHF. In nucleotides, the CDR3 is TGTGCTAGTGGCTCCCTACAGGGTCAGCCCCAGCATTTT.

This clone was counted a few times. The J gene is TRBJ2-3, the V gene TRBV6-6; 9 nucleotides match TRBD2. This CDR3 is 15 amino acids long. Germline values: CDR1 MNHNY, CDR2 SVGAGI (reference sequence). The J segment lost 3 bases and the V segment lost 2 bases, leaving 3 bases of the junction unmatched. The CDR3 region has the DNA TGTGCCAGCAGTTACGCGGGGGGGCGAACAGATACGCAGTATTTT. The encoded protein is CASSYAGGRTDTQYF.

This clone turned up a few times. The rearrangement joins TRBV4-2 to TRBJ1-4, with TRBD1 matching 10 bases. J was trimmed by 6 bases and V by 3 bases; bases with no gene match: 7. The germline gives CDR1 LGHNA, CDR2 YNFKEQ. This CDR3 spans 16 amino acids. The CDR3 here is CASSQSIGTGDEKLFF. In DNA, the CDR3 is TGTGCCAGCAGCCAGAGCATCGGGACAGGGGATGAAAAACTGTTTTTT.

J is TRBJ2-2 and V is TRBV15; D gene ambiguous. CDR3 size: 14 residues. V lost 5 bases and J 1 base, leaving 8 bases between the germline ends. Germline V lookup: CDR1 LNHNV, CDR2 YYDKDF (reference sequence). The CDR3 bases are TGTGCCACCAGCCTAGACTGGAACACCGGGGAGCTGTTTTTT. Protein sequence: CATSLDWNTGELFF.

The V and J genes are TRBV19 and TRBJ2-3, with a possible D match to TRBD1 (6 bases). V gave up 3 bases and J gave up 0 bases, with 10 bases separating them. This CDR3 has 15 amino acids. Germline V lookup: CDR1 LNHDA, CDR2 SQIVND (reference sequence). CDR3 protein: CASSIGGSSTDTQYF. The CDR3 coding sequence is TGTGCCAGTAGTATTGGGGGCTCTAGCACAGATACGCAGTATTTT. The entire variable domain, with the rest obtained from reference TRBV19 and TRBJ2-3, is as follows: DGGITQSPKYLFRKEGQNVTLSCEQNLNHDAMYWYRQDPGQGLRLIYYSQIVNDFQKGDIAEGYSVSREKKESFPLTVTSAQKNPTAFYLCASSIGGSSTDTQYFGPGTRLTVL.

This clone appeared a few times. The CDR3 region is CSVQQGRQPQHF. DNA of the CDR3: TGCAGCGTCCAACAGGGGAGACAGCCCCAGCATTTT. The rearrangement joins TRBV29-1 to TRBJ1-5; 7 bases are a match to TRBD1. Germline assignment: CDR1 SQVTM and CDR2 ANQGSEA. The CDR3 contains 12 residues. The V gene end was trimmed by 6 bases and the J gene end by 7 bases; junction bases not matched to a gene: 6.

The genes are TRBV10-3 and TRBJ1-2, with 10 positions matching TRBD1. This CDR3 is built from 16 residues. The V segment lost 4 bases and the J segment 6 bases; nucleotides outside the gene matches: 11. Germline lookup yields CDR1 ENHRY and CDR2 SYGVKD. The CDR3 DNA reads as TGTGCCATCAGTGCGATGACCCGGGACAGGGGACATGGCTACACCTTC. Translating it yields CAISAMTRDRGHGYTF.